This is a list of T cell receptor beta chains from one sample in a study of blood T cell repertoires in COVID-19. Some clones are missing from TCRdb's copy, which holds only in-frame ones; the method was immunoSEQ multiplex PCR. This sample yields hundreds of thousands of clones, of which roughly 90% are seen a single time; under 1.1% belongs to the top ten. Sequences were obtained from peripheral blood. These receptors were taken from a woman between 40 and 50 years old with COVID-19, enrolled during active disease. The CDR3 runs from the conserved cysteine through the conserved F or W. A D gene is named only where the DNA matches it firmly. Where a row states a size, it is once, few, many or the class of an expanded clone; other rows omit it.

J	size	D	V	CDR3	DNA
TRBJ2-1	NA	NA	TRBV12-3/TRBV12-4	CASSLRGNEQFF	TGTGCCAGCAGTTTAAGGGGCAATGAGCAGTTCTTC
TRBJ2-5	NA	TRBD2	TRBV5-1	CASSLDLNSGSLETQYF	TGCGCCAGCAGCTTGGATTTGAATAGCGGGAGCTTAGAGACCCAGTACTTC
TRBJ2-3	NA	NA	TRBV11-2	CASSLVPSERTDTQYF	TGTGCCAGCAGCTTAGTTCCTAGCGAACGCACAGATACGCAGTATTTT
TRBJ1-1	NA	NA	TRBV6-5	CASRDPGENTEAFF	TGTGCCAGCAGGGACCCAGGGGAGAACACTGAAGCTTTCTTT
TRBJ1-1	NA	NA	TRBV30	CAWQGYPGTEAFF	TGTGCCTGGCAGGGGTACCCGGGCACTGAAGCTTTCTTT
TRBJ1-1	once	NA	TRBV28	CASSLWGPGEGVMNTEAFF	TGTGCCAGCAGTTTATGGGGTCCGGGGGAGGGGGTTATGAACACTGAAGCTTTCTTT
TRBJ1-5	NA	NA	TRBV7-9	CASSPGQYNQPQHF	TGTGCCAGCAGCCCAGGACAGTACAATCAGCCCCAGCATTTT
TRBJ2-3	NA	NA	TRBV5-1	CASSSSEGSTDTQYF	TGCGCCAGCAGCTCGTCCGAGGGTAGCACAGATACGCAGTATTTT
TRBJ1-1	NA	TRBD1	TRBV10-3	CATGQGEWAEAFF	TGTGCCACCGGACAGGGGGAGTGGGCTGAAGCTTTCTTT
TRBJ1-1	NA	NA	TRBV4-1	CASSRGGTEAFF	TGCGCCAGCAGCCGAGGAGGCACTGAAGCTTTCTTT
TRBJ2-5	NA	TRBD2	TRBV4-2	CASSHPSGGAGETQYF	TGTGCCAGCAGCCATCCGAGCGGGGGGGCCGGTGAGACCCAGTACTTC
TRBJ2-7	NA	NA	TRBV3-1/TRBV3-2	CASSQDIPYEQYF	TGTGCCAGCAGCCAAGATATCCCCTACGAGCAGTACTTC
TRBJ2-7	NA	TRBD2	TRBV7-2	CASSLVLAGGGEQYF	TGTGCCAGCAGCTTAGTACTAGCGGGAGGCGGCGAGCAGTACTTC
TRBJ2-7	NA	NA	TRBV2	CASSVALASYEQYF	TGTGCCAGCAGCGTGGCTTTAGCCTCCTACGAGCAGTACTTC
TRBJ1-4	NA	NA	TRBV27	CASRRMVRGEKLFF	TGTGCCAGCAGGCGGATGGTGAGAGGTGAAAAACTGTTTTTT
TRBJ2-5	NA	NA	TRBV7-9	CASSLSGIGETQYF	TGTGCCAGCAGCTTGTCAGGGATCGGGGAGACCCAGTACTTC
TRBJ1-2	NA	TRBD1	TRBV10-3	CAISEVGTGYGYTF	TGTGCCATCAGTGAAGTAGGGACAGGGTATGGCTACACCTTC
TRBJ1-2	NA	NA	TRBV11-2	CASSVTGTAGDGYTF	TGTGCCAGCAGCGTAACCGGGACTGCGGGGGATGGCTACACCTTC
TRBJ1-2	once	NA	TRBV7-2	CASSVRQGNKSYTF	TGTGCCAGCAGCGTTCGTCAGGGAAATAAGAGCTACACCTTC
TRBJ2-3	once	TRBD2	TRBV6-1	CASSERELASTDTQYF	TGTGCCAGCAGTGAAAGGGAACTAGCGAGCACAGATACGCAGTATTTT
TRBJ2-7	NA	NA	TRBV7-2	CASSSRRQIDYVEQYF	TGTGCCAGCAGCTCCAGGAGACAGATTGATTACGTGGAGCAGTACTTC
TRBJ1-2	NA	NA	TRBV10-3	CAFRQTDIGGYTF	TGTGCCTTCAGACAGACCGATATAGGTGGCTACACCTTC
TRBJ1-2	NA	NA	TRBV18	CASSPSDSYGYTF	TGTGCCAGCTCACCTTCGGACAGCTATGGCTACACCTTC